This T cell receptor beta chain was obtained from a study of T cell responses to AZD1222 COVID-19 vaccine. Study-wide results and limits: Sampling captured repertoires only after the peak T cell response. The study identified only five or six AZD1222 recipients as seropositive at baseline.

V gave up 5 bases and J gave up 7 bases; unmatched junction bases: 6. Per the germline V gene, CDR1 is LNHDA and CDR2 is SQIVND (reference sequence). This CDR3 has 14 residues. Worth noting for this clone: Its antigen is not known.

Only in-frame clones appear in the TCRdb table, and some are missing; sequencing was by immunoSEQ multiplex PCR. The table shows fewer than 150,000 clones, with around 89% occurring only once. This sample comprised peripheral blood, obtained 28 days after the second AZD1222 dose. The V call is TRBV19, the J call TRBJ1-2; 11 bases are a match to TRBD1. The sequence derives from an adult who received the AZD1222 COVID-19 vaccine. CDR3 loop: CASSAGQGVGGYTF. In nucleotides, the CDR3 is TGTGCCAGTAGTGCGGGACAGGGGGTTGGTGGCTACACCTTC.